This entry describes one T cell receptor (beta chain). Its antigen is unknown. Base qualities were left out, and no much larger clone turns up one base away. The time point label, as the study defines it: cells obtained before transplantation from donor or recipient. CD3+CD4+ and CD3+CD8+ populations were FACS-sorted from unstimulated pre-transplant donor and recipient cells taken from spleen or lymph nodes. The data originate from a study of graft-versus-host responses after intestinal transplantation (dated by TCRdb to the early 2020s). About the investigation overall: The transplants that recipients received were multivisceral, liver-intestinal, or isolated intestinal. All recipients received anti-thymocyte globulin induction followed by maintenance tacrolimus and steroids for around 3 years. Graft-versus-host and host-versus-graft alloreactive T cell clones were tracked in the graft, circulation and bone marrow after intestinal transplantation using bulk TCR-beta CDR3 sequencing. Alloreactive clones were identified by sequencing pre-transplant mixed lymphocyte reaction products and comparing these products with unstimulated pre-transplant donor and recipient T cells. The cohort enrolled around 25 intestinal transplant recipients including one retransplant, and a few patients lacking pretransplant specimens were excluded. A peak of at least 4% donor T cells among recipient peripheral blood mononuclear cells was the definition used for donor T cell macrochimerism. Rather than going through the commercial service, samples from a few later patients were sequenced in-house on an Illumina MiSeq and processed with MiXCR. The full study reports these points: GvH clones turned up in recipient bone marrow, with some appearing earlier in ileal mucosa or blood, a pattern consistent with an intestinal mucosal origin. The relatively low number and heterogeneity of intestinal transplant patients limited the conclusions. Patients with donor T cell macrochimerism had high GvH to HvG T cell clonal ratios in their allografts. Early after transplant, peak levels of circulating GvH clones were associated with declines in HvG clones.

The library was obtained by the immunoSEQ multiplex PCR assay. For most patients, genomic DNA was isolated with the Qiagen DNeasy Blood and Tissue Kit and sent frozen to Adaptive Biotechnologies for TCR sequencing. Adaptive Biotechnologies carried out high-throughput TCR-beta CDR3 sequencing of genomic DNA for most patients. The paper's data handling went like this. Adaptive's ImmunoSEQ software was the source of the TCR sequencing data for 15 to 20 patients, while three other patients were processed with MiXCR and VDJtools. To correct CD4 versus CD8 sorting errors, sequences present in both subsets at a frequency ratio below 5:1 were removed. Because the origin of CDR3 nucleotide sequences shared between donor and recipient could not be assigned, those sequences were removed. At least 2-fold expansion over unstimulated cells and a minimum CFSE-low frequency of 0.002% (template counts) or 0.001% (read counts) were required for clones to be classified as alloreactive. Mappable clones were those detected in sequenced pre-transplant spleen, lymph node, or MLR CFSE-low populations of the donor or recipient. Cumulative frequency of alloreactive clones was calculated as a percentage of all sequences weighted by copy number. The clones in this table, taken by TCRdb from immuneACCESS, are in-frame only. Not every clone is retained; where verified, under half of the shortfall comes from an unresolved V gene, and the cause of the rest is unknown. For V, J and clone size, that table is used; D and trimming come from the DNA. The sample table holds tens of thousands of clones, of which 90% to 95% were seen once. The ten largest clones capture over 0.08% of the sample.

The germline V gene sets CDR1 to SGDLS and CDR2 to YYNGEE. The CDR3 spans 13 residues, from the cysteine through the phenylalanine. The retained sequence is limited to the CDR3, 39 bases, with the frame set at the first base. After removal of 4 bases from V and 3 bases from J, the junction retains 2 bases not matched to a gene. The chain uses TRBV9 and TRBJ2-5; 8 bases in between match TRBD2. Sequencing used unstimulated CD4+ T cells sorted from spleen or lymph node cells, obtained before intestinal transplant. The clonotype originates from a human donor who received an intestinal transplant. DNA sequence: TGTGCCAGCAGCCGAGCGGGGGAAGAGACCCAGTACTTC. Translated, this gives CASSRAGEETQYF. With the rest looked up from the reference TRBV9 and TRBJ2-5 genes rather than sequenced, the full variable domain is DSGVTQTPKHLITATGQRVTLRCSPRSGDLSVYWYQQSLDQGLQFLIQYYNGEERAKGNILERFSAQQFPDLHSELNLSSLELGDSALYFCASSRAGEETQYFGPGTRLLVL.